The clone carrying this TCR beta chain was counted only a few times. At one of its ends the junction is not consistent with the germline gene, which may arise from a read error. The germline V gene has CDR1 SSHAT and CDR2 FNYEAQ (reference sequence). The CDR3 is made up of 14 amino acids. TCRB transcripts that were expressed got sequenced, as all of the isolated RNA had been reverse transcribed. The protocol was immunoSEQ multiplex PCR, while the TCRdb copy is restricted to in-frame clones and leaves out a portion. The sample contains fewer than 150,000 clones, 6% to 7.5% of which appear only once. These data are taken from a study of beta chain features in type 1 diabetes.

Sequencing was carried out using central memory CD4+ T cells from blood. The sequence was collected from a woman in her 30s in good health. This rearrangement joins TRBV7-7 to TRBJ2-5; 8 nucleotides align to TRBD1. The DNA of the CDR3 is TGTGCTAGCAGCCCCGGGACAGGACTCGGGACCCAGTACTTC. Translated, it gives CASSPGTGLGTQYF.